The 2 T cell receptor beta chains in this list originate from one sample, sequenced in a study of blood T cell repertoires in COVID-19. Clones were read by immunoSEQ multiplex PCR, and TCRdb kept only the in-frame ones, dropping some. The table includes 110,000 or so clones, 70% to 90% detected once. The sequenced sample was peripheral blood. Receptors were obtained from a middle-aged man with acute or convalescent COVID-19.

The chain is built from TRBV19 and TRBJ1-1; D is ambiguous. The CDR3 spans 12 residues. Germline V gives CDR1 LNHDA, CDR2 SQIVND (reference sequence). The germline V and J ends were trimmed by 5 bases and 6 bases, with 10 bases remaining between them. CDR3 sequence reads: CASSLKMAEAFF. CDR3 coding DNA: TGTGCCAGTAGTCTAAAGATGGCTGAAGCTTTCTTT.

The sample holds one count of this clone. This rearrangement joins TRBV3-1 (or the pseudogene TRBV3-2) to TRBJ2-5, with 12 bases that match TRBD2. Germline V gene data show CDR1 as LGHDT and CDR2 as YNNKEL (reference sequence). This CDR3 contains 15 residues. J gave up 5 bases and V 4 bases, and 5 bases lay outside the gene matches. The CDR3 DNA follows: TGTGCCAGCAGCCCAGGACTAGCGGGGTTGGAGACCCAGTACTTC. It codes for CASSPGLAGLETQYF.